Below are 5 T cell receptor beta chains sequenced from a single sample in a study of T-cell reconstitution after alpha-beta-depleted transplantation in children. It was with unique molecular identifiers that the TCRbeta library was prepared. TCRdb reprocessed the PCR reads with MiXCR, giving one entry per CDR3 protein. Among approximately 200,000 distinct CDR3 sequences listed, roughly 15% were seen once. The sample here was PBMCs from the stem cell graft donor, taken from the stem cell graft. The source of these receptors is a human donor who donated a stem cell graft to a child with acute lymphoblastic leukemia.

On this clonotype: With a much larger clone just one base away, this may be a read error. The chain couples TRBV5-1 to TRBJ2-1, with D unclear. Germline lookup yields CDR1 SGHRS and CDR2 YFSETQ. This CDR3 spans 15 amino acids. The CDR3 sequence is CASGLVGRTYNEQFF. The CDR3 DNA sequence: TGCGCCAGCGGCTTGGTAGGACGGACCTACAATGAGCAGTTCTTC. The complete variable domain, with remaining parts taken from reference TRBV5-1 and TRBJ2-1, reads KAGVTQTPRYLIKTRGQQVTLSCSPISGHRSVSWYQQTPGQGLQFLFEYFSETQRNKGNFPGRFSGRQFSNSRSEMNVSTLELGDSALYLCASGLVGRTYNEQFFGPGTRLTVL.

This clonotype was picked up many times. Relative to the germline gene, one junction end is altered; a read error may explain this. The rearrangement joins TRBV5-1 to TRBJ2-1; D call uncertain. The CDR3 has 11 residues. Germline lookup yields CDR1 SGHRS and CDR2 YFSETQ. The CDR3: CASSLINEQFF. DNA of the CDR3: TGTGCCAGCAGCTTAATCAATGAGCAGTTCTTC.

Ten or more counts support this clonotype. V is TRBV6-5 and J is TRBJ2-7, with D possibly being TRBD1 (5 bases). V gave up 0 bases and J gave up 2 bases, with 20 bases separating them. Germline CDR1 reads MNHEY; CDR2 reads SVGAGI. This CDR3 is 18 amino acids long. The DNA of the CDR3 is TGTGCCAGCAGTTACTCGATGGCAACGTTTGCAGGGCCCTACGAGCAGTACTTC. Its translation is CASSYSMATFAGPYEQYF.

This clonotype was found many times. The DNA for the CDR3 is TGTGCCAGCAGTTCTCTGAGGTCAGGTGGCTATGGCTACACCTTC. Amino acids: CASSSLRSGGYGYTF. The rearrangement uses TRBV27 and TRBJ1-2; unclear D gene. Trimming removed 4 bases from V and 4 bases from J, with 16 bases in between. Germline assignment: CDR1 MNHEY and CDR2 SMNVEV (reference sequence). The CDR3 has 15 amino acids.

This clonotype came up a few times. The V gene is TRBV28, the J gene TRBJ2-1; the match to TRBD2 covers 9 bases. J gave up 7 bases and V 8 bases, and 12 bases lay outside the gene matches. Germline CDR1 and CDR2: MDHEN and SYDVKM. The CDR3 sequence is 15 residues long. DNA for the CDR3: TGTGCCAGCCTATCGAAGGCTAGCGGGGAAAATGAGCAGTTCTTC. As protein: CASLSKASGENEQFF.